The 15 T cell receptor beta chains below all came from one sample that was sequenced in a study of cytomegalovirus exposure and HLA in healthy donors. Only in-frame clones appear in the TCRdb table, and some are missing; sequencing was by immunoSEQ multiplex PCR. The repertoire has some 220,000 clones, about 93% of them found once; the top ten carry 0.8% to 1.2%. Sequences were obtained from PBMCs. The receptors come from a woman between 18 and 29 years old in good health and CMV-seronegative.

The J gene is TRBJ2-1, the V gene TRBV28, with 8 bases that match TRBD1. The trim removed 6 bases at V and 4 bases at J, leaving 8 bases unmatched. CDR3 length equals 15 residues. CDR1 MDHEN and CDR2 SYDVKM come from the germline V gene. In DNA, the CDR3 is TGTGCCAGCAGCCGCTCGGGACAGGTTTACAATGAGCAGTTCTTC. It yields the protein CASSRSGQVYNEQFF.

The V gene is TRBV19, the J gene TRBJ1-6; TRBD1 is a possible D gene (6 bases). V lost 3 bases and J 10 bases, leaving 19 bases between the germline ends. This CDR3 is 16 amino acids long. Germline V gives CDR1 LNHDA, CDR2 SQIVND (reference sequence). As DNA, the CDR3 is TGTGCCAGTAGTATCTCGGACAGCTGGGTCGACTCACCCCTCCACTTT. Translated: CASSISDSWVDSPLHF.

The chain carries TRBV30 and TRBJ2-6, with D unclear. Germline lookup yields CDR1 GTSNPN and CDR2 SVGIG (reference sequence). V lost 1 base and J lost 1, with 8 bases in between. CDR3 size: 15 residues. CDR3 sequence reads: CAWSARLSGANVLTF. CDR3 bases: TGTGCCTGGAGTGCCCGTCTTTCTGGGGCCAACGTCCTGACTTTC. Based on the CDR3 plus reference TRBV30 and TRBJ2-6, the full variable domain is SQTIHQWPATLVQPVGSPLSLECTVEGTSNPNLYWYRQAAGRGLQLLFYSVGIGQISSEVPQNLSASRPQDRQFILSSKKLLLSDSGFYLCAWSARLSGANVLTFGAGSRLTVL.

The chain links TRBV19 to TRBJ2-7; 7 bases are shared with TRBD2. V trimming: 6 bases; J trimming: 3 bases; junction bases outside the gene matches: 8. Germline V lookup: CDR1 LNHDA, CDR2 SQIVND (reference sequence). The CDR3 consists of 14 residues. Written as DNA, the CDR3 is TGTGCCAGTAGCTTCGCAAGCGGGATCTACGAGCAGTACTTC. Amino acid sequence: CASSFASGIYEQYF.

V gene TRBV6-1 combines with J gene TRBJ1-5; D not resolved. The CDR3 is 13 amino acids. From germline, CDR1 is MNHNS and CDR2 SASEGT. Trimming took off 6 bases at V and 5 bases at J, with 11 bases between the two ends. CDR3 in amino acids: CASSTSMDQPQHF. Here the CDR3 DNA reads TGTGCCAGCAGCACTTCCATGGATCAGCCCCAGCATTTT.

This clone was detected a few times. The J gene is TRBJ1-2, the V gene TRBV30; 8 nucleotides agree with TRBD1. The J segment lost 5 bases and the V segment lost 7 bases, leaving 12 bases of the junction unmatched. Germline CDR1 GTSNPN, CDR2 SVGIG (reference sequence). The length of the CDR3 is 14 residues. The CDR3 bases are TGTGCCTCCACGCCGACAGGGGATAGGTATGGCTACACCTTC. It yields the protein CASTPTGDRYGYTF.

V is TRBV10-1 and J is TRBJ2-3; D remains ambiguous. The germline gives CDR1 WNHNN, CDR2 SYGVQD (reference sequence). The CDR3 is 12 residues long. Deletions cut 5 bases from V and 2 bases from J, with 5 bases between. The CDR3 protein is CASSYNTDTQYF. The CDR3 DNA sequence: TGCGCCAGCAGTTATAACACAGATACGCAGTATTTT.

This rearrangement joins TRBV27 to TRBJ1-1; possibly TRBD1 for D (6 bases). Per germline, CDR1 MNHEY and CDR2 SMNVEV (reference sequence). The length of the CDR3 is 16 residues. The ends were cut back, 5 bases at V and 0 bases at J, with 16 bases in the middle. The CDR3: CASSTNRDLMNTEAFF. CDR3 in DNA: TGTGCCAGCAGTACAAACAGGGATCTGATGAACACTGAAGCTTTCTTT.

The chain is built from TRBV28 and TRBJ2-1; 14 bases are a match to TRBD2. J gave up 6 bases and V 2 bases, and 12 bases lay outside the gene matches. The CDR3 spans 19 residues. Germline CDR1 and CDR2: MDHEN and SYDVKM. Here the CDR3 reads CASSLRPGTSGSRINEQFF. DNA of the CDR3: TGTGCCAGCAGTTTACGCCCAGGGACTAGCGGGAGTCGTATCAATGAGCAGTTCTTC. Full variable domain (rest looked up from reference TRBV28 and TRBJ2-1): DVKVTQSSRYLVKRTGEKVFLECVQDMDHENMFWYRQDPGLGLRLIYFSYDVKMKEKGDIPEGYSVSREKKERFSLILESASTNQTSMYLCASSLRPGTSGSRINEQFFGPGTRLTVL.

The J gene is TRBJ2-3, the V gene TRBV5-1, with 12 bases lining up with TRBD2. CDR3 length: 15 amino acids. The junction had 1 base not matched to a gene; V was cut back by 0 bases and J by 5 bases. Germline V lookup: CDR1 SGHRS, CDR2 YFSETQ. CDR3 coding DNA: TGCGCCAGCAGCTTGGAGACTAGCGGGAGAGATACGCAGTATTTT. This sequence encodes CASSLETSGRDTQYF.

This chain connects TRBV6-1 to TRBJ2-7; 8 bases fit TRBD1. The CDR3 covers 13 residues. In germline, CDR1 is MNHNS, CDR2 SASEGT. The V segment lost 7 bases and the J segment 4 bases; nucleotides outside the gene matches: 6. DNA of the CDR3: TGTGCCAGCAACGCAGGGGGCGGATACGAGCAGTACTTC. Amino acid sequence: CASNAGGGYEQYF.

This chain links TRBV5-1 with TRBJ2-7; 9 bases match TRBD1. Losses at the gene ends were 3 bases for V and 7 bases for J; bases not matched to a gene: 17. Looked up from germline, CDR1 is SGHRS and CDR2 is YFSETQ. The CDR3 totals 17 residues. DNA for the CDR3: TGCGCCAGCAGCTGGGGAGGTTGGGACAGGGAGCCGGGTGAGCAGTACTTC. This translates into CASSWGGWDREPGEQYF.

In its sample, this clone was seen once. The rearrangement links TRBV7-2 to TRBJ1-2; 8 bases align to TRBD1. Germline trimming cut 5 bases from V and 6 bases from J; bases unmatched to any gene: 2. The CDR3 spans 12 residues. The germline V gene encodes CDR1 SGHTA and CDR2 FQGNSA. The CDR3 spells CASSGTGHGYTF. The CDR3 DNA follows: TGTGCCAGCAGCGGGACAGGCCATGGCTACACCTTC.

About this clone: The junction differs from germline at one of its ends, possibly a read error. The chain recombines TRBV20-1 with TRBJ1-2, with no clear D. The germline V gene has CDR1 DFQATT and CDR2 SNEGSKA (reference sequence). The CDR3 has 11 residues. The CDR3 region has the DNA TGCAGTGCCCTAAGAGGTTTTCGGATATACTTC. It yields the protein CSALRGFRIYF.

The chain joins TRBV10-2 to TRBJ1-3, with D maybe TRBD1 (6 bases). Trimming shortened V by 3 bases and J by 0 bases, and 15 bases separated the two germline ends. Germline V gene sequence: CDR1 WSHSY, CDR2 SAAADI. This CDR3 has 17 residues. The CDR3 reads CASSEYEGQVSGNTIYF. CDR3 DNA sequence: TGCGCCAGCAGTGAATATGAGGGACAAGTCTCTGGAAACACCATATATTTT.